This T cell receptor (beta chain) was found in a study of STAT5B mutations in CD4+ large granular lymphocyte leukemia. Study in general: The CDR3 'QG' motif was associated with a particular HLA allele among healthy donors.

CDR3 length equals 14 residues. In germline, CDR1 is LNHDA, CDR2 SQIVND (reference sequence). Trimming cost V 3 bases and J 6 bases, with 12 bases left between them. Clones were read by immunoSEQ multiplex PCR, and TCRdb kept only the in-frame ones, dropping some. Of tens of thousands of clones listed, roughly 83% are singletons. In this sample, this clone turned up a few times. Its matching antigen is unknown. Findings of the study overall: Main leukemic clonotypes were patient-specific, but around 25% appeared at low frequency elsewhere. TRBV06-family usage was enriched in top patient clones (8/27) versus controls (2/35).

V and J are TRBV19 and TRBJ1-5; no reliable D call. This TCR was sampled from a human donor in good health. Sequenced input: CD4+ T cells from blood buffy coats. The CDR3 DNA sequence: TGTGCCAGTAGTATTGGCACCGGACGTCAGCCCCAGCATTTT. Its protein is CASSIGTGRQPQHF.